This note documents a single TCR beta chain sequence. Its antigen remains unidentified. The data originate from a study of OX40 agonist ivuxolimab in advanced cancers. Study context: Partial responses were recorded for three patients, including one with hepatocellular carcinoma and two with cutaneous melanoma. Study-level results: Antigen specificity of clonally expanded peripheral T cells was not established. Certain nonresponding patients likewise had low normalized T-cell clonal expansion.

V lost 3 bases, J lost 4 bases, and 15 bases lay in between. The CDR3 covers 15 residues. Per germline, CDR1 LGHNA and CDR2 YSLEER. Here immunoSEQ multiplex PCR was the method, and the copy in TCRdb shows in-frame clones only, minus some. The sample lists roughly 66,000 clones, 80% to 85% occurring once. Sequencing was performed on CD4+ or CD8+ T cells sorted from blood, taken in a trial of the OX40 agonist ivuxolimab. The origin of this receptor is an adult with an advanced solid tumor such as melanoma, head and neck, liver or kidney cancer. This sequence joins TRBV4-3 and TRBJ1-1, with D unclear. For the CDR3, the DNA is TGCGCCAGCAGCCAGTTTGTCTCGAGGAGCACTGAAGCTTTCTTT. Translated, it gives CASSQFVSRSTEAFF.